This T cell receptor (beta chain) was identified during a study of T cells in Graves' hyperthyroidism and ophthalmopathy. Disease duration was under 3 months in the ophthalmopathy patients, who also had a Clinical Activity Score of at least 3 and a NOSPECS grade of at least 4. Using approximately 10 ml of fresh peripheral blood, PBMCs were prepared. Study-level points and caveats: Before onset, ophthalmopathy was predicted by the model a median roughly six months earlier. Most thyroid clonotypes expanded above 0.001 were also detected in blood.

This clonotype came up many times. The antigen is unknown. Amplification of TCR beta CDR3 regions used RNA as the template. HTBI primers were employed in a first-round RT-PCR of the TCR CDR3. MiXCR, applied by TCRdb to the multiplex PCR reads, yields one record per CDR3 protein. The data show approximately 430,000 distinct CDR3 sequences, with about 14% seen just once and less than 15% held by the top ten. This TCR derives from a man aged 18 to 30 with Graves' ophthalmopathy. Input material: blood.

This CDR3 is CASSFGVNTDTQYF. DNA of the CDR3: TGTGCCAGCAGTTTTGGGGTTAACACAGATACGCAGTATTTT. This rearrangement joins TRBV28 to TRBJ2-3; no clear D. The CDR3 consists of 14 residues. V was pared by 3 bases and J by 2 bases, with 9 bases between. From germline, CDR1 is MDHEN and CDR2 SYDVKM.